This TCR beta chain was sequenced in a study of cytomegalovirus exposure and HLA in healthy donors. This PCR relied on a set of 60 Vbeta primers and 13 Jbeta primers. Produced via immunoSEQ multiplex PCR; TCRdb's table is partial and in-frame only. The data contain about 140,000 clones, around 80% of them singletons. Input material: PBMCs. The TCR sequence derives from a man in his forties in good health and CMV-seronegative.

This CDR3 reads CASSVAQGGYEQYF. The CDR3 DNA reads as TGTGCCAGCAGTGTCGCTCAGGGAGGGTACGAGCAGTACTTC. The rearrangement joins TRBV6-1 to TRBJ2-7; 7 nucleotides match TRBD2. Per germline, CDR1 MNHNS and CDR2 SASEGT. The V and J ends lost 4 bases and 4 bases, in that order; junction bases with no gene match: 7. The CDR3 is made up of 14 amino acids.